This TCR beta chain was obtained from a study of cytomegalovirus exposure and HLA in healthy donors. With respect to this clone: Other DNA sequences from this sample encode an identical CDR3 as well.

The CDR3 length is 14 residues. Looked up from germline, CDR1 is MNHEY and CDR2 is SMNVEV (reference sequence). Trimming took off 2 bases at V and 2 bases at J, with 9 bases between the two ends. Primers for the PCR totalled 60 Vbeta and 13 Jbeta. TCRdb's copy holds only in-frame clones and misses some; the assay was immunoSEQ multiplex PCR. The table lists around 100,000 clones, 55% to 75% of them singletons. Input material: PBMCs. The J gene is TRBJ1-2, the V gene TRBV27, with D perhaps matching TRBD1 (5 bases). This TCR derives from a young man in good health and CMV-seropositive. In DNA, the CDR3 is TGTGCCAGCAGTTTAGGAGCAGGGAACTATGGCTACACCTTC. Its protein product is CASSLGAGNYGYTF.